The 19 T cell receptor beta chains below were found in one sample sequenced in a study of T cells after posttransplantation cyclophosphamide. The assay was immunoSEQ multiplex PCR, and TCRdb's table has in-frame clones only and misses some. The sample shows some 35,000 clones, none of them appearing just once. Sequencing used PBMCs. These receptors were collected from a man aged 25-45 years in good health and a related stem cell transplant donor.

The sample holds many counts of this clone. This chain uses TRBV11-2 with TRBJ2-3; possible D gene TRBD1, 6 bases. Trimming left V 5 bases short and J 1 base short, with 16 bases between. Germline CDR1 and CDR2: SGHAT and FQNNGV. This CDR3 is built from 16 residues. The CDR3 coding sequence is TGTGCCAGCAGCCTTGGGGCAGGGGTCGGCACAGATACGCAGTATTTT. The encoded protein is CASSLGAGVGTDTQYF.

At least ten counts were recorded for this clone. This chain connects TRBV5-5 to TRBJ2-7, with TRBD1 matching 8 bases. The trim removed 0 bases at V and 7 bases at J, leaving 6 bases unmatched. CDR3 length equals 14 residues. Germline-derived CDR1 and CDR2 are SGHKS and YYEKEE (reference sequence). CDR3 DNA: TGTGCCAGCAGCTTGGGGCAGGGGGCGAGAGAGCAGTACTTC. It encodes CASSLGQGAREQYF.

This clone has a count of ten or more. The chain carries TRBV5-1 and TRBJ1-2, with 9 bases that match TRBD1. The V and J ends lost 7 bases and 7 bases, in that order; junction bases with no gene match: 8. This CDR3 is 13 amino acids long. The germline CDR1 and CDR2 sequences are SGHRS and YFSETQ. This chain's CDR3 is CASALQGAFGYTF. CDR3 sequence (DNA): TGCGCCAGCGCCCTACAGGGGGCTTTTGGCTACACCTTC.

This clone was detected many times. Written as DNA, the CDR3 is TGCGCCAGCAGCTTGAGGGTAGCAGATACGCAGTATTTT. The encoded protein is CASSLRVADTQYF. The chain carries TRBV5-1 and TRBJ2-3; D call uncertain. Germline V gene sequence: CDR1 SGHRS, CDR2 YFSETQ. This CDR3 is built from 13 residues. Trimming left V 1 base short and J 4 bases short, with 7 bases between.

This clone was counted a few times. This chain uses TRBV6-5 with TRBJ1-1; tentative D call: TRBD1 (5 bases). The CDR3 has 13 residues. The V gene's germline CDR1 is MNHEY and CDR2 SVGAGI. V dropped 10 bases and J dropped 0 bases, with 12 bases sitting between them. The CDR3 coding sequence is TGTGCCACTAGGACACCTATGAACACTGAAGCTTTCTTT. Its translation is CATRTPMNTEAFF.

This clone was seen many times. The chain employs TRBV7-9 and TRBJ1-1; tentatively, D is TRBD1 (5 bases). V was pared by 0 bases and J by 8 bases, with 7 bases between. CDR3 length equals 12 residues. CDR1 is SEHNR and CDR2 is FQNEAQ in the germline V gene (reference sequence). The CDR3 sequence is CASSLAAGEAFF. CDR3 DNA sequence: TGTGCCAGCAGCTTAGCGGCAGGGGAAGCTTTCTTT. Combining the CDR3 with reference TRBV7-9 and TRBJ1-1 gives the whole variable domain DTGVSQNPRHKITKRGQNVTFRCDPISEHNRLYWYRQTLGQGPEFLTYFQNEAQLEKSRLLSDRFSAERPKGSFSTLEIQRTEQGDSAMYLCASSLAAGEAFFGQGTRLTVV.

Many counts were recorded for this clone. The chain employs TRBV6-1 and TRBJ1-6, with 7 bases lining up with TRBD1. Trimming removed 6 bases from V and 7 bases from J; junction bases left unmatched: 9. Germline assignment: CDR1 MNHNS and CDR2 SASEGT. This CDR3 contains 15 residues. As DNA, the CDR3 is TGTGCCAGCAGAGAAATAGACAGGGACAATTCACCCCTCCACTTT. Translated: CASREIDRDNSPLHF.

At least ten counts were recorded for this clone. This chain connects TRBV5-1 to TRBJ2-3; the match to TRBD2 covers 12 bases. CDR3 length equals 16 residues. Trimming cost V 0 bases and J 5 bases; bases outside gene matches: 4. Germline CDR1 SGHRS, CDR2 YFSETQ. CDR3: CASSLGGTSGRDTQYF. CDR3 sequence (DNA): TGCGCCAGCAGCTTGGGGGGGACTAGCGGGCGAGATACGCAGTATTTT.

This clone came up many times. V usage is TRBV12-5 and J usage is TRBJ1-1; possible D gene TRBD1, 5 bases. The CDR3 contains 12 residues. V lost 4 bases and J 10 bases, leaving 13 bases between the germline ends. CDR1 is LGHNT, CDR2 FRNRAP, per germline. CDR3 amino acids: CASGWGGTAAFF. CDR3 DNA: TGTGCTAGTGGTTGGGGGGGGACGGCAGCTTTCTTT.

This clone has a count of ten or more. The chain carries TRBV27 and TRBJ1-1; D gene unclear. Trimming removed 3 bases from V and 1 base from J, with 6 bases in between. This CDR3 is 13 amino acids long. CDR1 and CDR2 from the germline V gene are MNHEY and SMNVEV (reference sequence). The CDR3 loop reads CASSFNTNTEAFF. The CDR3 DNA is TGTGCCAGCAGTTTCAACACGAACACTGAAGCTTTCTTT.

The table lists this clone with many counts. The rearrangement joins TRBV4-2 to TRBJ1-1; weak D call: TRBD1 (5 bases). Germline lookup yields CDR1 LGHNA and CDR2 YNFKEQ. Trimming cost V 4 bases and J 6 bases, with 12 bases left between them. CDR3 size: 13 residues. The CDR3 DNA follows: TGTGCCAGCAGCCTCCTCAGGGATTCTGAAGCTTTCTTT. Translated, it gives CASSLLRDSEAFF.

This clone has at least ten counts. The rearrangement joins TRBV6-5 to TRBJ1-1, with 7 bases matching TRBD1. Germline assignment: CDR1 MNHEY and CDR2 SVGAGI. V lost 2 bases, J lost 0 bases, and 3 bases stayed unmatched. CDR3 length: 15 residues. CDR3 sequence: CASSYLTGMNTEAFF. CDR3 DNA sequence: TGTGCCAGCAGTTACCTGACAGGGATGAACACTGAAGCTTTCTTT.

At least ten counts were recorded for this clone. V gene TRBV2 combines with J gene TRBJ2-4, with TRBD2 matching 8 bases. This CDR3 comprises 12 residues. V dropped 6 bases and J dropped 6; count of bases not matched to a gene: 1. Germline V gene sequence: CDR1 SNHLY, CDR2 FYNNEI. The CDR3 loop reads CASSGGGNIQYF. CDR3 DNA: TGTGCCAGCAGCGGGGGGGGAAACATTCAGTACTTC.

This clone was detected ten times or more. V usage is TRBV5-5 and J usage is TRBJ1-5, with TRBD1 matching over 7 bases. J was trimmed by 3 bases and V by 4 bases; bases with no gene match: 4. Germline loops: CDR1 SGHKS, CDR2 YYEKEE (reference sequence). This CDR3 is 14 amino acids long. The CDR3 DNA reads as TGTGCCAGCAGCCCGGGACAGTTCAATCAGCCCCAGCATTTT. This encodes CASSPGQFNQPQHF.

This clone was detected many times. The V and J genes are TRBV5-1 and TRBJ1-2; 8 bases match TRBD1. CDR1 and CDR2 from the germline V gene are SGHRS and YFSETQ. V lost 3 bases to trimming and J lost 1 base; unmatched junction nucleotides: 5. The CDR3 runs 15 residues. The CDR3 coding sequence is TGCGCCAGCAGCTCCCGGACAGGGAATAACTATGGCTACACCTTC. Its protein is CASSSRTGNNYGYTF. Based on the CDR3 plus reference TRBV5-1 and TRBJ1-2, the full variable domain is KAGVTQTPRYLIKTRGQQVTLSCSPISGHRSVSWYQQTPGQGLQFLFEYFSETQRNKGNFPGRFSGRQFSNSRSEMNVSTLELGDSALYLCASSSRTGNNYGYTFGSGTRLTVV.

This clone was observed at least ten times. The V gene is TRBV7-2, the J gene TRBJ2-7; 13 bases match TRBD2. Germline V gene sequence: CDR1 SGHTA, CDR2 FQGNSA. The CDR3 covers 15 residues. V lost 5 bases to trimming and J lost 3 bases; unmatched junction nucleotides: 4. As DNA, the CDR3 is TGTGCCAGCAGCGCCCGGACTAGCGGGAGCTACGAGCAGTACTTC. Encoded protein: CASSARTSGSYEQYF. The variable domain in full, with the rest retrieved from reference TRBV7-2 and TRBJ2-7, is GAGVSQSPSNKVTEKGKDVELRCDPISGHTALYWYRQSLGQGLEFLIYFQGNSAPDKSGLPSDRFSAERTGGSVSTLTIQRTQQEDSAVYLCASSARTSGSYEQYFGPGTRLTVT.

This clone was seen ten or more times. The chain combines TRBV11-2 with TRBJ2-7; 7 nucleotides line up with TRBD1. The CDR3 sequence is 15 residues long. V trimming: 4 bases; J trimming: 1 base; junction bases outside the gene matches: 7. CDR1 and CDR2 (germline): SGHAT, FQNNGV. In DNA, the CDR3 is TGTGCCAGCAGCTACCGGGACAGCTCATCCTACGAGCAGTACTTC. Protein product: CASSYRDSSSYEQYF.

This clone was seen many times. The CDR3 spells CASSQGAWQPQHF. DNA for the CDR3: TGCGCCAGCAGTCAGGGGGCATGGCAGCCCCAGCATTTT. The V gene is TRBV23-1, the J gene TRBJ1-5; a weak D match, TRBD1 (6 bases). TRBV23-1 is an open reading frame whose function is uncertain. CDR3 length: 13 amino acids. Trimming removed 3 bases at V and 7 bases at J, with 10 bases between.

In its sample, this clone was seen many times. The V call is TRBV24-1, the J call TRBJ2-1; 11 bases line up with TRBD2. CDR3 size: 15 residues. The J segment lost 6 bases and the V segment lost 8 bases, leaving 8 bases of the junction unmatched. Germline V gene sequence: CDR1 KGHDR, CDR2 SFDVKD. The CDR3 sequence is CATTASGGPLNEQFF. Here the CDR3 DNA reads TGTGCCACCACTGCTAGCGGGGGGCCCCTCAATGAGCAGTTCTTC.